This TCR beta chain derives from a study of OX40 agonist ivuxolimab in advanced cancers. The overall study: Age averaged about 62 years (range roughly 23 to 85), and approximately 80% were male. General study results and limits: The CD4+ and CD8+ T cells in the blood had expanded clonally by week 6 at 0.1 to 3.0 mg/kg. Low normalized T-cell clonal expansion was additionally recorded for some nonresponders.

TCRdb's table, derived via immunoSEQ multiplex PCR, lists solely in-frame clones and lacks some. This sample yields around 68,000 clones, of which 87% are seen a single time; about 2.7% belongs to the top ten. In germline, CDR1 is MDHEN, CDR2 SYDVKM. The CDR3 covers 16 residues. The V gene end was trimmed by 5 bases and the J gene end by 2 bases; junction bases not matched to a gene: 6. This clone showed up just once. Its cognate antigen is unknown. The source was CD4+ or CD8+ T cells sorted from blood, collected in a trial of the OX40 agonist ivuxolimab. This clonotype was sampled from an adult with an advanced solid tumor such as melanoma, head and neck, liver or kidney cancer. The chain uses TRBV28 and TRBJ2-6, with TRBD1 matching 7 bases. This CDR3 is CASSHIQGTGANVLTF. CDR3 nucleotides: TGTGCCAGCAGTCATATACAGGGGACTGGGGCCAACGTCCTGACTTTC.